A single TCR beta chain is shown here with its context. The source of the sample is a study of blood T cell repertoires in COVID-19. The overall study: Sites in the United States, Italy and Spain provided acute and convalescent COVID-19 samples. In each case, the material was cDNA or gDNA derived from T cells, B-cell-depleted T cells, or PBMCs.

Authors' analysis steps: Counts of nucleated cells, estimated from reference gene primer amplification, were obtained. TCRdb's table, derived via immunoSEQ multiplex PCR, lists solely in-frame clones and lacks some. V and J calls and clone size follow that table, whereas D and trimming were derived from the DNA. In the table there are some 57,000 clones, roughly 90% of which are singletons. The clonotype comes from a human donor in a cohort sampled during active COVID-19. The sample comprised peripheral blood.

The CDR3 sequence is CATSRGGGSYEQYF. DNA for the CDR3: TGTGCCACCAGCCGGGGTGGCGGCTCCTACGAGCAGTACTTC. This chain connects TRBV15 to TRBJ2-7; a possible D gene is TRBD2 (5 bases). The V and J ends lost 5 bases and 0 bases respectively, with 11 bases between them. Looked up from germline, CDR1 is LNHNV and CDR2 is YYDKDF (reference sequence). The CDR3 extends over 14 amino acids.